This T cell receptor (beta chain) was identified during a study of human T cells and chemical hapten exposure. Background on the study: Reading of the patch tests, which applied 0.01% DPC to the upper back, occurred at 6 days. Chiefly women, the patients showed alopecia areata, totalis or universalis.

Time point meaning: patch test 3, about 24 weeks after DPC sensitization. Described treatment: therapeutic diphenylcyclopropenone sensitization with weekly scalp DPC. The library tagged each cDNA molecule with unique molecular identifiers. One entry per CDR3 protein, called by TCRdb with MiXCR from the RACE reads. The table records around 150,000 distinct CDR3 sequences, about a quarter of them present only once. Notes on the study in general: Significantly greater numbers of large CDR3 similarity clusters came from expanded TCRs than from controls.

Turning to this clonotype: The antigen remains unidentified.

This sequence originates from a woman under 30 with alopecia areata. Some clones in this sample may be carry-over from other donors' samples. The specimen was whole blood, collected in connection with sensitization to the hapten diphenylcyclopropenone (DPC).

The CDR3 DNA reads as TGTGCCAGCAGTCCCACGGAAGGAGGGCAAGAGACCCAGTACTTC. Its protein product is CASSPTEGGQETQYF. The chain couples TRBV27 to TRBJ2-5, with D tentatively TRBD2 (6 bases). V was trimmed by 5 bases and J by 2 bases, leaving 15 bases between them. Germline V lookup: CDR1 MNHEY, CDR2 SMNVEV (reference sequence). The CDR3 is made up of 15 amino acids.